This is a list of T cell receptor beta chains from one sample in a study of blood T cell repertoires in COVID-19. The data were produced by immunoSEQ multiplex PCR, yet TCRdb's version contains in-frame clones alone and is incomplete. The sample consists of around 150,000 clones, roughly 80% of them appearing once. The sequenced material came from peripheral blood. The source is a man aged 50 to 60 with acute or convalescent COVID-19. Both conserved end residues are part of each CDR3. Fields, in order: J gene, V gene, D gene, clone size, CDR3 DNA, CDR3 protein. A D gene is named only where the DNA matches it firmly. A clone size is listed for some rows: how often the clone was seen (once, few, many), or a class if it is expanded.

J gene: TRBJ2-5
V gene: TRBV5-1
D gene: TRBD2
clone size: .
CDR3 DNA: TGCGCCAGCAGCTTGGTGGCGGGGGGCCAAGTGGCCCAGTACTTC
CDR3 protein: CASSLVAGGQVAQYF

J gene: TRBJ1-1
V gene: TRBV20-1
D gene: .
clone size: .
CDR3 DNA: TGCAGTGCTAGGGACAGATATGAAGCTTTCTTT
CDR3 protein: CSARDRYEAFF

J gene: TRBJ1-2
V gene: TRBV4-1
D gene: .
clone size: .
CDR3 DNA: TGCGCCAGCAGCCCGACGGGACAAGTCACTGGCTACACCTTC
CDR3 protein: CASSPTGQVTGYTF

J gene: TRBJ2-1
V gene: TRBV5-1
D gene: TRBD2
clone size: .
CDR3 DNA: TGCGCCAGCAGCGTTGGGGGGGTTTCCTACAATGAGCAGTTCTTC
CDR3 protein: CASSVGGVSYNEQFF

J gene: TRBJ1-6
V gene: TRBV30
D gene: TRBD1
clone size: .
CDR3 DNA: TGTGCCTGGACCATGGACAGGGGACAAGGTTCACCCCTCCACTTT
CDR3 protein: CAWTMDRGQGSPLHF

J gene: TRBJ1-4
V gene: TRBV6-5
D gene: TRBD1
clone size: once
CDR3 DNA: TGTGCCAGCAGGGACAGGGAAGGTGAAAAACTGTTTTTT
CDR3 protein: CASRDREGEKLFF

J gene: TRBJ2-3
V gene: TRBV19
D gene: .
clone size: .
CDR3 DNA: TGTGCCAGTAGGAGAAGCGCGACCACAGATACGCAGTATTTT
CDR3 protein: CASRRSATTDTQYF

J gene: TRBJ1-3
V gene: TRBV7-8
D gene: TRBD1
clone size: .
CDR3 DNA: TGTGCCAGCACCACCAGGGGGTCTGGAAACACCATATATTTT
CDR3 protein: CASTTRGSGNTIYF

J gene: TRBJ1-2
V gene: TRBV30
D gene: TRBD1
clone size: .
CDR3 DNA: TGTGCCGGTACAGGGGGATACGGCTATGGCTACACCTTC
CDR3 protein: CAGTGGYGYGYTF

J gene: TRBJ1-6
V gene: TRBV5-5
D gene: TRBD1
clone size: .
CDR3 DNA: TGTGCCAGCAGCAAGGGACAGGGGAATTCACCCCTCCACTTT
CDR3 protein: CASSKGQGNSPLHF

J gene: TRBJ1-2
V gene: TRBV7-9
D gene: TRBD1
clone size: .
CDR3 DNA: TGTGCCAGCAGCCGAGCGACGGACAGGTACTATGGCTACACCTTC
CDR3 protein: CASSRATDRYYGYTF

J gene: TRBJ1-6
V gene: TRBV30
D gene: TRBD1
clone size: .
CDR3 DNA: TGTGCCTTCTCCCGGGACAGGGTAACCTCCCAGAGGTCACCCCTCCACTTT
CDR3 protein: CAFSRDRVTSQRSPLHF

J gene: TRBJ2-1
V gene: TRBV5-1
D gene: TRBD2
clone size: once
CDR3 DNA: TGCGCCAGCAGCATTAGCGGGGGGGCCTCATCCTACAATGAGCAGTTCTTC
CDR3 protein: CASSISGGASSYNEQFF

J gene: TRBJ1-3
V gene: TRBV10-3
D gene: TRBD1
clone size: few
CDR3 DNA: TGTGCCATCAGGGGGACAGGGGAAGGAAACACCATATATTTT
CDR3 protein: CAIRGTGEGNTIYF

J gene: TRBJ2-1
V gene: TRBV2
D gene: TRBD2
clone size: many
CDR3 DNA: TGTGCCAGCAGTGGTAGACTAGCGGGGGGCTACAATGAGCAGTTCTTC
CDR3 protein: CASSGRLAGGYNEQFF

J gene: TRBJ1-3
V gene: TRBV18
D gene: TRBD1
clone size: once
CDR3 DNA: TGTGCCAGCTCACCCGGACAGGCAAACTCTGGAAACACCATATATTTT
CDR3 protein: CASSPGQANSGNTIYF

J gene: TRBJ1-1
V gene: TRBV19
D gene: TRBD1
clone size: .
CDR3 DNA: TGTGCCAGTAGTACTCACAGGGGTGGGAACACTGAAGCTTTCTTT
CDR3 protein: CASSTHRGGNTEAFF

J gene: TRBJ1-5
V gene: TRBV7-2
D gene: TRBD1
clone size: few
CDR3 DNA: TGTGCCAGCAGCTTAGATAGCACAGGGGGCGGTAATCAGCCCCAGCATTTT
CDR3 protein: CASSLDSTGGGNQPQHF

J gene: TRBJ2-5
V gene: TRBV19
D gene: .
clone size: .
CDR3 DNA: TGTGCCAGTAGTATAGTCGCGGATGAGACCCAGTACTTC
CDR3 protein: CASSIVADETQYF

J gene: TRBJ2-5
V gene: TRBV3-1/TRBV3-2
D gene: TRBD1
clone size: .
CDR3 DNA: TGTGCCAGCACCTGGACAGGGGGGACCCAGTACTTC
CDR3 protein: CASTWTGGTQYF

J gene: TRBJ1-1
V gene: TRBV29-1
D gene: .
clone size: .
CDR3 DNA: TGCAGCGTTTCGAGACAGACAAACACTGAAGCTTTCTTT
CDR3 protein: CSVSRQTNTEAFF

J gene: TRBJ2-2
V gene: TRBV11-2
D gene: .
clone size: .
CDR3 DNA: TGTGCCAGCAGCTCCTACACCGGGGAGCTGTTTTTT
CDR3 protein: CASSSYTGELFF

J gene: TRBJ2-1
V gene: TRBV6-4
D gene: TRBD2
clone size: .
CDR3 DNA: TGTGCCAGCGGGACTAGCGGGGGGGGTGAGCAGTTCTTC
CDR3 protein: CASGTSGGGEQFF

J gene: TRBJ1-1
V gene: TRBV4-1
D gene: TRBD1
clone size: .
CDR3 DNA: TGCGCCAGCAGCCAGCCGGGACAGGGGGTACCGAACACTGAAGCTTTCTTT
CDR3 protein: CASSQPGQGVPNTEAFF

J gene: TRBJ1-3
V gene: TRBV6-5
D gene: .
clone size: .
CDR3 DNA: TGTGCCAGCAGCATTGGAAACACCATATATTTT
CDR3 protein: CASSIGNTIYF

J gene: TRBJ1-2
V gene: TRBV19
D gene: .
clone size: .
CDR3 DNA: TGTGCCAGTAGTGGCTCAGGTGGGAGCTATGGCTACACCTTC
CDR3 protein: CASSGSGGSYGYTF

J gene: TRBJ2-7
V gene: TRBV7-9
D gene: TRBD2
clone size: .
CDR3 DNA: TGTGCCAGCAGACCACCGGGGACTAGCGGGGGGCTCCCCTACGAGCAGTACTTC
CDR3 protein: CASRPPGTSGGLPYEQYF

J gene: TRBJ1-2
V gene: TRBV5-4
D gene: .
clone size: .
CDR3 DNA: TGTGCCAGCAGCTTTGGTGGGACTCCGACGTATGGCTACACCTTC
CDR3 protein: CASSFGGTPTYGYTF

J gene: TRBJ2-5
V gene: TRBV19
D gene: TRBD2
clone size: .
CDR3 DNA: TGTGCCAGTAGTATTGCCACTAGCGGGTACCAAGAGACCCAGTACTTC
CDR3 protein: CASSIATSGYQETQYF

J gene: TRBJ1-1
V gene: TRBV10-3
D gene: .
clone size: .
CDR3 DNA: TGTGCCATCAGTGTACAGAAGAACACTGAAGCTTTCTTT
CDR3 protein: CAISVQKNTEAFF

J gene: TRBJ1-2
V gene: TRBV3-1/TRBV3-2
D gene: .
clone size: few
CDR3 DNA: TGTGCCAGCAGCCAAGCTCTACAGGGATCGAGTGGCTACACCTTC
CDR3 protein: CASSQALQGSSGYTF

J gene: TRBJ1-5
V gene: TRBV12-5
D gene: .
clone size: .
CDR3 DNA: TGTGCTAGTGGTTTGGCCGCCACCGGGGGTGGCAATCAGCCCCAGCATTTT
CDR3 protein: CASGLAATGGGNQPQHF

J gene: TRBJ2-1
V gene: TRBV14
D gene: .
clone size: .
CDR3 DNA: TGTGCCAGCAGCCTTTCTCTAGCGGAGCAGTTCTTC
CDR3 protein: CASSLSLAEQFF

J gene: TRBJ2-3
V gene: TRBV5-6
D gene: TRBD2
clone size: .
CDR3 DNA: TGTGCCAGCAGCCCCGGGCGCGGGGGGTCCACAGATACGCAGTATTTT
CDR3 protein: CASSPGRGGSTDTQYF

J gene: TRBJ2-3
V gene: TRBV7-2
D gene: .
clone size: .
CDR3 DNA: TGTGCCAGCAGCCCCAGGCGCAGCACAGATACGCAGTATTTT
CDR3 protein: CASSPRRSTDTQYF

J gene: TRBJ1-2
V gene: TRBV30
D gene: .
clone size: .
CDR3 DNA: TGTGCCTGGAAGGCGGGCAGAACGACGGGCTATGGCTACACCTTC
CDR3 protein: CAWKAGRTTGYGYTF

J gene: TRBJ1-1
V gene: TRBV29-1
D gene: TRBD1
clone size: .
CDR3 DNA: TGCAGCGCCTATCCGACAGGGGGGAACACTGAAGCTTTCTTT
CDR3 protein: CSAYPTGGNTEAFF

J gene: TRBJ1-1
V gene: TRBV9
D gene: .
clone size: .
CDR3 DNA: TGTGCCAGCAGCGTAGCTTCGACGGGGACTGAAGCTTTCTTT
CDR3 protein: CASSVASTGTEAFF

J gene: TRBJ2-3
V gene: TRBV6-5
D gene: .
clone size: .
CDR3 DNA: TGTGCCAGCAGTTATTCTCAGAGCACAGATACGCAGTATTTT
CDR3 protein: CASSYSQSTDTQYF

J gene: TRBJ1-4
V gene: TRBV25-1
D gene: .
clone size: .
CDR3 DNA: TGTGCCAGCAGTGATTCTACAGGGAGTGAAAAACTGTTTTTT
CDR3 protein: CASSDSTGSEKLFF

J gene: TRBJ2-5
V gene: TRBV6-5
D gene: TRBD1
clone size: .
CDR3 DNA: TGTGCCAGCAGGAGGGACAGGGGCCGAGAGACCCAGTACTTC
CDR3 protein: CASRRDRGRETQYF

J gene: TRBJ1-6
V gene: TRBV27
D gene: .
clone size: .
CDR3 DNA: TGTGCCAGCAGTGGGGCCAATTCACCCCTCCACTTT
CDR3 protein: CASSGANSPLHF

J gene: TRBJ1-1
V gene: TRBV5-8
D gene: .
clone size: .
CDR3 DNA: TGTGCCAGCAGCTTGGTTGGCGGGGAGAACACTGAAGCTTTCTTT
CDR3 protein: CASSLVGGENTEAFF

J gene: TRBJ2-3
V gene: TRBV29-1
D gene: .
clone size: .
CDR3 DNA: TGCAGCGTTGAGTTAGCGGATACGCAGTATTTT
CDR3 protein: CSVELADTQYF

J gene: TRBJ1-1
V gene: TRBV5-4
D gene: .
clone size: few
CDR3 DNA: TGTGCCAGCAGCTTGGCCGGAGGGGAAGGCCCCAGCACTGAAGCTTTCTTT
CDR3 protein: CASSLAGGEGPSTEAFF

J gene: TRBJ1-2
V gene: TRBV6-5
D gene: TRBD1
clone size: .
CDR3 DNA: TGTGCCAGCAGGCTGGGACAGACCTATGGCTACACCTTC
CDR3 protein: CASRLGQTYGYTF

J gene: TRBJ2-7
V gene: TRBV13
D gene: .
clone size: .
CDR3 DNA: TGTGCCAGCAGCTCAAGGACAGAGACCTACGAGCAGTACTTC
CDR3 protein: CASSSRTETYEQYF

J gene: TRBJ2-6
V gene: TRBV5-6
D gene: .
clone size: .
CDR3 DNA: TGTGCCAGCGGCAAGTACTCTGGGGCCAACGTCCTGACTTTC
CDR3 protein: CASGKYSGANVLTF

J gene: TRBJ2-7
V gene: TRBV25-1
D gene: TRBD1
clone size: .
CDR3 DNA: TGTGCCAGCAGTGGGAAACAGGGGGCGTTACCCTACGAGCAGTACTTC
CDR3 protein: CASSGKQGALPYEQYF

J gene: TRBJ1-1
V gene: TRBV6-2/TRBV6-3
D gene: .
clone size: .
CDR3 DNA: TGTGCCAGCAGCTTTAATCTGCGGAGCACTGAAGCTTTCTTT
CDR3 protein: CASSFNLRSTEAFF

J gene: TRBJ1-5
V gene: TRBV6-5
D gene: TRBD1
clone size: .
CDR3 DNA: TGTGCCAGCAGTTACGGGACAGGGGTTAGGAATCAGCCCCAGCATTTT
CDR3 protein: CASSYGTGVRNQPQHF